This passage covers 17 T cell receptor beta chains from one sample sequenced in a study of identical twins. TCRdb fed the 5' RACE reads into MiXCR, producing one record per CDR3 protein. The data hold 350,000 to 500,000 distinct CDR3 sequences, with roughly 18% observed a single time. Sequenced sample: naive T cells sorted from blood. These receptors all stem from a man over 45 in good health.

V is TRBV7-9 and J is TRBJ2-3; maybe TRBD1 (6 bases). With 5 bases removed from V and 5 bases from J, the gap between germline ends came to 14 bases. Looked up from germline, CDR1 is SEHNR and CDR2 is FQNEAQ (reference sequence). The CDR3 is 14 amino acids. The CDR3, as DNA: TGTGCCAGCAGCAAACAGGGTGTTGGAGATACGCAGTATTTT. It translates to CASSKQGVGDTQYF.

The CDR3 loop reads CASSLESSTRATLFF. Written as DNA, the CDR3 is TGCGCCAGCAGCTTGGAATCCAGTACGCGTGCTACCCTGTTTTTT. This rearrangement joins TRBV5-1 to TRBJ1-4; D gene ambiguous. Trimming cost V 0 bases and J 14 bases, with 20 bases left between them. The CDR3 totals 15 residues. Germline CDR1 reads SGHRS; CDR2 reads YFSETQ.

The chain employs TRBV7-9 and TRBJ2-3; D not resolved. Deletions cut 5 bases from V and 4 bases from J, with 7 bases between. In germline, CDR1 is SEHNR, CDR2 FQNEAQ (reference sequence). The CDR3 has 12 residues. CDR3 coding DNA: TGTGCCAGCAGCGCGACGGCAGATACGCAGTATTTT. Residues: CASSATADTQYF. Looking up the rest from reference TRBV7-9 and TRBJ2-3 gives the full variable domain: DTGVSQNPRHKITKRGQNVTFRCDPISEHNRLYWYRQTLGQGPEFLTYFQNEAQLEKSRLLSDRFSAERPKGSFSTLEIQRTEQGDSAMYLCASSATADTQYFGPGTRLTVL.

The CDR3: CSAPKGGVGEQYF. The CDR3, as DNA: TGCAGTGCCCCGAAGGGGGGGGTGGGCGAGCAGTACTTC. The rearrangement uses TRBV20-1 and TRBJ2-7; weak D call: TRBD2 (7 bases). The CDR3 has 13 residues. V lost 6 bases and J lost 6, with 18 bases in between. Germline V gene data show CDR1 as DFQATT and CDR2 as SNEGSKA (reference sequence).

Comment on this clonotype: The junction and the germline gene differ at one end; a read error may be behind it. This chain joins TRBV20-1 and TRBJ1-2; 10 nucleotides align to TRBD1. This CDR3 region has 12 residues. Germline CDR1 DFQATT, CDR2 SNEGSKA (reference sequence). The DNA for the CDR3 is TGCAGTGCTGGGGGGACAGGGGAAGGCTACCCCTTC. Translating it yields CSAGGTGEGYPF.

The DNA of the CDR3 is TGTGCCAGCAGCCCACTTGGGACATCGAACACTGAAGCTTTCTTT. Translated: CASSPLGTSNTEAFF. V is TRBV6-1 and J is TRBJ1-1; tentatively, D is TRBD1 (6 bases). Germline V gives CDR1 MNHNS, CDR2 SASEGT. With 6 bases removed from V and 1 base from J, the gap between germline ends came to 15 bases. The CDR3 covers 15 residues.

V is TRBV29-1 and J is TRBJ1-1; 8 positions match TRBD1. This CDR3 is built from 14 residues. With 2 bases clipped from V and 3 bases from J, the junction kept 5 bases outside the gene matches. Germline loops: CDR1 SQVTM, CDR2 ANQGSEA. The CDR3 loop reads CSVESAGGHTEAFF. DNA for the CDR3: TGCAGCGTTGAATCGGCAGGGGGCCACACTGAAGCTTTCTTT.

The chain joins TRBV9 to TRBJ2-1; D perhaps matches TRBD2 (6 bases). Per germline, CDR1 SGDLS and CDR2 YYNGEE. This CDR3 spans 14 amino acids. V lost 4 bases to trimming and J lost 8 bases, with 16 bases between them. The CDR3 bases are TGTGCCAGCAGCCCCCGTACCGGGACTGATGAGCAGTTCTTC. Its translation is CASSPRTGTDEQFF.

This clonotype was observed a few times. This chain uses TRBV25-1 with TRBJ2-5; D gene ambiguous. The CDR3 spans 13 residues. V was cut by 3 bases and J by 5 bases, with 10 bases left in between. From germline, CDR1 is MGHDK and CDR2 SYGVNS. The chain's CDR3 is CASSDRTRETQYF. The CDR3 DNA reads as TGTGCCAGCAGTGACCGAACACGGGAGACCCAGTACTTC.

This chain uses TRBV27 with TRBJ2-3, with TRBD2 identical over 10 bases. The V gene end was trimmed by 3 bases and the J gene end by 0 bases; junction bases not matched to a gene: 3. The CDR3 sequence is 16 residues long. The germline CDR1 and CDR2 sequences are MNHEY and SMNVEV (reference sequence). The CDR3 nucleotides read TGTGCCAGCAGTTTCTTTAGCGGGGGGAGCACAGATACGCAGTATTTT. This sequence encodes CASSFFSGGSTDTQYF.

This clonotype was recorded many times. V gene TRBV5-5 combines with J gene TRBJ2-7; TRBD1 matches 7 bases. This CDR3 region has 14 residues. The germline CDR1 and CDR2 sequences are SGHKS and YYEKEE (reference sequence). After removal of 4 bases from V and 3 bases from J, the junction contained 7 bases not matched to a gene. CDR3 DNA sequence: TGTGCCAGCAGCCCCCGGGACAGCTACTACGAGCAGTACTTC. Protein sequence: CASSPRDSYYEQYF.

This clonotype has ten or more counts. The chain employs TRBV3-2 and TRBJ2-3; the table's D call of TRBD2 was not tested on the DNA. TRBV3-2 is recorded as a pseudogene. CDR3 length: 23 residues. The CDR3 here is CASSPKSGTGIASGGAGTDTQYF. The CDR3 DNA reads TGTGCCAGCAGCCCTAAGTCCGGGACAGGAATTGCTAGCGGGGGGGCCGGCACAGATACGCAGTATTTT.

The gene calls are TRBV6-5 and TRBJ1-2, with D hard to call. The germline gives CDR1 MNHEY, CDR2 SVGAGI. The CDR3 covers 16 residues. The V end was cut by 4 bases, the J end by 5 bases, with 20 bases between. CDR3 sequence reads: CASSFHTRSGTYGYTF. The CDR3, as DNA: TGTGCCAGCAGTTTTCACACACGGTCTGGAACGTATGGCTACACCTTC.

The chain joins TRBV2 to TRBJ2-7, with 7 positions matching TRBD2. Germline trimming cut 4 bases from V and 2 bases from J; bases unmatched to any gene: 14. Germline V CDR1 and CDR2: SNHLY, FYNNEI. The CDR3 runs 17 residues. CDR3 region: CASSAPPRGTITYEQYF. Written as DNA, the CDR3 is TGTGCCAGCAGTGCCCCCCCTCGAGGGACTATCACCTACGAGCAGTACTTC.

This clonotype was recorded a few times. The rearrangement uses TRBV6-1 and TRBJ2-5, with D tentatively TRBD2 (6 bases). This CDR3 contains 14 residues. Looked up from germline, CDR1 is MNHNS and CDR2 is SASEGT. V was trimmed by 8 bases and J by 7 bases, leaving 20 bases between them. The DNA of the CDR3 is TGTGCCAGCGGTCTGCCCGGGAGTTACGGGACCCAGTACTTC. Encoded protein: CASGLPGSYGTQYF.

The chain joins TRBV28 to TRBJ2-3, with D possibly being TRBD2 (6 bases). CDR3 length equals 14 residues. V was shortened by 3 bases and J by 4 bases, with 11 bases between the two germline ends. CDR1 and CDR2 (germline): MDHEN, SYDVKM. This CDR3 reads CASSFLTSSDTQYF. The CDR3 bases are TGTGCCAGCAGTTTTTTGACTAGTTCAGATACGCAGTATTTT.

This clonotype was counted between two and nine times. The chain employs TRBV7-2 and TRBJ2-1; 7 nucleotides match TRBD2. Germline CDR1 is SGHTA and CDR2 is FQGNSA. After removal of 7 bases from V and 5 bases from J, the junction contained 5 bases not matched to a gene. CDR3 size: 13 residues. CDR3 sequence (DNA): TGTGCCAGCATAAGGGGAGGGGACAATGAGCAGTTCTTC. It specifies CASIRGGDNEQFF. Full variable domain (rest looked up from reference TRBV7-2 and TRBJ2-1): GAGVSQSPSNKVTEKGKDVELRCDPISGHTALYWYRQSLGQGLEFLIYFQGNSAPDKSGLPSDRFSAERTGGSVSTLTIQRTQQEDSAVYLCASIRGGDNEQFFGPGTRLTVL.